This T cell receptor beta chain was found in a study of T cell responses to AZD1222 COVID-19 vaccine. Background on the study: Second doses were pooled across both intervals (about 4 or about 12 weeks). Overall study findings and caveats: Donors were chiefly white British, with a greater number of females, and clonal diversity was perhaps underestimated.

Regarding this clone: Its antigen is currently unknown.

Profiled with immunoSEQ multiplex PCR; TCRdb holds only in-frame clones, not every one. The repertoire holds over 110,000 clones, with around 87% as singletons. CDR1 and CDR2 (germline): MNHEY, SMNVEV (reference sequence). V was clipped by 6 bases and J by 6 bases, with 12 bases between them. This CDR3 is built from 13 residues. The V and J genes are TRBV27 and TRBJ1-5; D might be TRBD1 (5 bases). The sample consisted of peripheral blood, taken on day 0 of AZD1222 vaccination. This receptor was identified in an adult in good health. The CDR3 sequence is CASSPNRGQPQHF. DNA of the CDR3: TGTGCCAGCAGCCCTAATAGGGGTCAGCCCCAGCATTTT.